A single sample is the source of the 17 T cell receptor beta chains below, sequenced in a study of T cells in Graves' hyperthyroidism and ophthalmopathy. The investigators amplified TCR beta CDR3 regions from RNA transcripts. The HTBI set primed first-round TCR CDR3 RT-PCR. TCRdb fed the multiplex PCR reads into MiXCR, producing one record per CDR3 protein. Of approximately 630,000 distinct CDR3 sequences in the sample, around 15% were seen once. The specimen sequenced was blood. The origin of the receptors is a woman in her 30s with Graves' hyperthyroidism.

This clonotype was recorded many times. The chain has TRBV7-3 and TRBJ2-2; a possible D gene is TRBD1 (7 bases). Germline values: CDR1 SGHTA, CDR2 FQGTGA. V gave up 4 bases and J gave up 1 base, with 13 bases separating them. CDR3 length: 16 amino acids. CDR3 loop: CASSSQGGLNTGELFF. CDR3 in DNA: TGTGCCAGCAGCTCCCAGGGGGGCCTGAACACCGGGGAGCTGTTTTTT. Full variable domain (rest looked up from reference TRBV7-3 and TRBJ2-2): GAGVSQTPSNKVTEKGKYVELRCDPISGHTALYWYRQSLGQGPEFLIYFQGTGAADDSGLPNDRFFAVRPEGSVSTLKIQRTERGDSAVYLCASSSQGGLNTGELFFGEGSRLTVL.

This clonotype was seen a few times. The genes are TRBV7-9 and TRBJ2-5; D may correspond to TRBD1 or TRBD2 (6 bases each). The CDR3 length is 14 residues. The V gene lost 4 bases and the J gene lost 2 bases, with 11 bases spanning the gap. Germline loops: CDR1 SEHNR, CDR2 FQNEAQ (reference sequence). The CDR3 reads CASSSWRGQETQYF. The CDR3 DNA reads as TGTGCCAGCAGCTCTTGGAGGGGGCAAGAGACCCAGTACTTC.

This clonotype was observed many times. The V call is TRBV28, the J call TRBJ2-7; D unresolved. This CDR3 contains 13 residues. V was pared by 4 bases and J by 6 bases, with 13 bases between. CDR1 MDHEN and CDR2 SYDVKM come from the germline V gene. CDR3 region: CASSSSPLTEQYF. In DNA, the CDR3 is TGTGCCAGCAGTTCCTCCCCCTTAACCGAGCAGTACTTC.

This clonotype was counted many times. The chain uses TRBV5-4 and TRBJ2-3; 11 bases are shared with TRBD2. Trimming removed 4 bases from V and 1 base from J; junction bases left unmatched: 5. This CDR3 comprises 16 residues. The germline gives CDR1 SGHNT, CDR2 YYREEE (reference sequence). The CDR3 loop is CASSKGTSGRTDTQYF. DNA for the CDR3: TGTGCCAGCAGCAAAGGGACTAGCGGACGCACAGATACGCAGTATTTT.

This clonotype has a handful of counts. V and J are TRBV5-6 and TRBJ2-7, with D maybe TRBD1 (5 bases). The germline V gene has CDR1 SGHDT and CDR2 YYEEEE. The CDR3 is made up of 12 amino acids. The V end lost 5 bases, the J end lost 5 bases, and 11 bases lay between the germline ends. The CDR3 loop reads CASRWGVHEQYF. The CDR3 nucleotides are TGTGCCAGCAGGTGGGGCGTTCACGAGCAGTACTTC.

This clonotype appeared a few times. The rearrangement joins TRBV5-1 to TRBJ2-2, with unresolved D. V lost 0 bases and J lost 7, with 13 bases in between. The CDR3 is 15 amino acids. The germline CDR1 and CDR2 sequences are SGHRS and YFSETQ. The CDR3 DNA sequence: TGCGCCAGCAGCTTGGCAAGACAAGGTGACGGGGAGCTGTTTTTT. It specifies CASSLARQGDGELFF.

V usage is TRBV2 and J usage is TRBJ2-3, with a possible D match to TRBD2 (5 bases). The CDR3 extends over 15 amino acids. Looked up from germline, CDR1 is SNHLY and CDR2 is FYNNEI. V gave up 3 bases and J gave up 1 base, with 11 bases separating them. CDR3 DNA: TGTGCCAGCAGTGAGGGAATGAGGGGCACAGATACGCAGTATTTT. Translation: CASSEGMRGTDTQYF.

V and J are TRBV9 and TRBJ1-3, with a tentative D call TRBD1 (5 bases). CDR1 is SGDLS and CDR2 is YYNGEE in the germline V gene. The CDR3 has 14 amino acids. V dropped 4 bases and J dropped 4 bases, with 12 bases sitting between them. The CDR3 nucleotides are TGTGCCAGCAGCTACCGGGACGTCGGAAACACCATATATTTT. Its translation is CASSYRDVGNTIYF.

This clonotype was seen a handful of times. The V call is TRBV4-1, the J call TRBJ2-3; D is unclear. The germline CDR1 and CDR2 sequences are MGHRA and YSYEKL. Deletions cut 0 bases from V and 5 bases from J, with 6 bases between. The length of the CDR3 is 13 residues. CDR3 nucleotides: TGCGCCAGCAGCCAAGAGGGCAGAGATACGCAGTATTTT. It is translated as CASSQEGRDTQYF.

This clonotype was seen ten or more times. V and J are TRBV5-1 and TRBJ2-1, with 13 bases that match TRBD2. There are 17 residues in the CDR3. The ends lost 0 bases at V and 5 bases at J; junction bases unmatched: 5. The V gene's germline CDR1 is SGHRS and CDR2 YFSETQ. The CDR3 DNA is TGCGCCAGCAGCTTGGTTCGGACTAGCGGGAGCGACAATGAGCAGTTCTTC. This encodes CASSLVRTSGSDNEQFF.

The sample holds many counts of this clonotype. This chain joins TRBV20-1 and TRBJ1-5, with D perhaps TRBD1 (5 bases). V was pared by 6 bases and J by 4 bases, with 16 bases between. This CDR3 has 14 residues. CDR1 DFQATT and CDR2 SNEGSKA come from the germline V gene (reference sequence). CDR3 protein: CSATRRGWNQPQHF. CDR3 nucleotides: TGCAGTGCCACCAGAAGGGGTTGGAATCAGCCCCAGCATTTT.

V and J are TRBV20-1 and TRBJ2-1; 9 nucleotides align to TRBD2. The CDR3 is 14 residues long. The germline CDR1 and CDR2 sequences are DFQATT and SNEGSKA (reference sequence). Losses at the gene ends were 3 bases for V and 6 bases for J; bases not matched to a gene: 6. CDR3 in amino acids: CSASPSGIGNEQFF. As DNA, the CDR3 is TGCAGTGCTAGCCCTAGCGGGATCGGCAATGAGCAGTTCTTC.

The sample holds a few counts of this clonotype. A read error may be the cause here, since a much bigger clone is one base away. The chain links TRBV11-3 to TRBJ2-5, with D maybe TRBD2 (5 bases). Deletions cut 5 bases from V and 7 bases from J, with 11 bases between. CDR3 length equals 12 residues. Germline CDR1 is SGHNT and CDR2 is YENEEA. The CDR3: CASSLMGRTQYF. CDR3 DNA: TGTGCCAGCAGCCTAATGGGGAGGACCCAGTACTTC.

CDR3 sequence (DNA): TGCAGTGCTAGAGCCGACAGGGACGAGCAGTACTTC. This codes for CSARADRDEQYF. The V and J genes are TRBV20-1 and TRBJ2-7, with TRBD1 matching 7 bases. With 1 base clipped from V and 5 bases from J, the junction kept 2 bases outside the gene matches. The germline V gene encodes CDR1 DFQATT and CDR2 SNEGSKA (reference sequence). The length of the CDR3 is 12 residues.

This clonotype was counted at least ten times. The chain carries TRBV28 and TRBJ2-7; TRBD2 is a possible D gene (5 bases). Germline CDR1 and CDR2: MDHEN and SYDVKM. CDR3 length: 15 residues. V gave up 3 bases and J gave up 2 bases, with 14 bases separating them. The CDR3 protein is CASSLARGLPYEQYF. For the CDR3, the DNA is TGTGCCAGCAGTTTGGCTCGGGGATTACCCTACGAGCAGTACTTC.

This clonotype was recorded many times. The chain is built from TRBV2 and TRBJ2-5, with TRBD2 identical over 7 bases. With V trimmed by 8 bases and J by 2 bases, 2 bases remained unmatched. Germline V gene sequence: CDR1 SNHLY, CDR2 FYNNEI. CDR3 length equals 12 residues. The DNA for the CDR3 is TGTGCCAGCGGGACTATACAAGAGACCCAGTACTTC. As protein: CASGTIQETQYF.

This clonotype was observed many times. The V call is TRBV9, the J call TRBJ2-1; D possibly corresponds to TRBD1 (5 bases). V lost 2 bases and J lost 9, with 21 bases in between. Germline V gives CDR1 SGDLS, CDR2 YYNGEE. This CDR3 contains 16 residues. The CDR3 DNA sequence: TGTGCCAGCAGCGTCCCCGCGGAGACAGTATTCGTTGAGCAGTTCTTC. It yields the protein CASSVPAETVFVEQFF.